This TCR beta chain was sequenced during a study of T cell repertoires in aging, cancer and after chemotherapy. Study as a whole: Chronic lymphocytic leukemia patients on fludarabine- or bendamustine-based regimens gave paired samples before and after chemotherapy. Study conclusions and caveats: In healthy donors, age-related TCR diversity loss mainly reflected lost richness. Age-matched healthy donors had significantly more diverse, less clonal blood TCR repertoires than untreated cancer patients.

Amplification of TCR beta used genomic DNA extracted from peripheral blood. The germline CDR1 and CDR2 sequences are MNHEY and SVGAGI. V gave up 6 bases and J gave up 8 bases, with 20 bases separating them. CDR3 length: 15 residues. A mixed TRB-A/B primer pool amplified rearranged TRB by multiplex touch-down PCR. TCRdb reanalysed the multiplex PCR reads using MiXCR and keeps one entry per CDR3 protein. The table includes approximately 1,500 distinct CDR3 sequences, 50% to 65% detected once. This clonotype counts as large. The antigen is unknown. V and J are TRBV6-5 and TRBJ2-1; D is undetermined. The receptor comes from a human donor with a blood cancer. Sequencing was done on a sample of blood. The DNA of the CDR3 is TGTGCCAGCAGCCCGCTCACCCCGTCGGAAGATGAGCAGTTCTTC. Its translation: CASSPLTPSEDEQFF.